The rows below give T cell receptor beta chains drawn from one sample of a study of early T cells in non-severe SARS-CoV-2 infection. TCRdb re-analysed the 5' RACE reads in MiXCR, keeping a single row per CDR3 protein. This table has approximately 46,000 distinct CDR3 sequences, 5.5% to 6.5% appearing once. The sequenced sample consisted of whole blood. These receptors all stem from an adult who was a healthcare worker with PCR-confirmed SARS-CoV-2 infection or an uninfected control (not recorded which). CDR3s include the opening cysteine and the closing phenylalanine or tryptophan. The order of the fields is V gene, J gene, clone size, D gene, CDR3 protein, CDR3 DNA. The D gene is left open where the match is weak. The size entry is marked missing in some rows and otherwise reads once, few, many or a size class.

TRBV5-1	TRBJ1-2	few	.	CASSPRTARNYTF	TGCGCCAGCAGCCCCCGGACAGCCCGAAACTACACCTTC
TRBV2	TRBJ2-3	.	.	CVSTPGPGSTDTQYF	TGTGTCAGCACCCCCGGTCCGGGAAGCACAGATACGCAGTATTTT
TRBV14	TRBJ2-3	few	TRBD2	CASSQDLADTDTQYF	TGTGCCAGCAGCCAAGATCTAGCGGACACAGATACGCAGTATTTT
TRBV4-2	TRBJ1-1	many	.	CASSQEVSTTEAFF	TGTGCCAGCAGCCAAGAAGTGTCTACCACTGAAGCTTTCTTT
TRBV7-6	TRBJ1-1	medium-sized	TRBD1	CASSLASEGQGHTEAFF	TGTGCCAGCAGCTTAGCGAGTGAAGGACAGGGCCACACTGAAGCTTTCTTT
TRBV3-1	TRBJ1-6	few	.	CASSPRTAGSPLHF	TGTGCCAGCAGCCCGAGGACAGCTGGTTCACCCCTCCACTTT
TRBV20-1	TRBJ1-1	many	TRBD1	CSARDPGQVGATEAFF	TGCAGTGCTAGAGACCCGGGACAGGTAGGGGCGACTGAAGCTTTCTTT
TRBV6-6	TRBJ2-5	few	TRBD2	CASSWGGTDQETQYF	TGTGCCAGCAGCTGGGGGGGGACCGACCAAGAGACCCAGTACTTC
TRBV6-4	TRBJ2-1	many	TRBD1	CASSGGQGGYNEQFF	TGTGCCAGCAGTGGGGGACAGGGGGGCTACAATGAGCAGTTCTTC
TRBV27	TRBJ1-5	.	TRBD1	CASSPGSGGGNQPQHF	TGTGCCAGCAGTCCTGGGTCAGGGGGTGGCAATCAGCCCCAGCATTTT
TRBV13	TRBJ1-6	.	TRBD1	CASSLIGGGQGDSPLHF	TGTGCCAGCAGCTTGATTGGGGGTGGACAGGGCGATTCACCCCTCCACTTT
TRBV11-2	TRBJ1-3	few	TRBD1	CASSLPGTVRSGNTIYF	TGTGCCAGCAGCTTACCGGGGACAGTTCGCTCTGGAAACACCATATATTTT
TRBV7-2	TRBJ1-1	many	.	CASSSHPTLNTEAFF	TGTGCCAGCAGCTCCCACCCGACTTTGAACACTGAAGCTTTCTTT
TRBV2	TRBJ1-5	few	TRBD1	CASSWDSRAQPQHF	TGTGCCAGCAGTTGGGACAGTCGGGCTCAGCCCCAGCATTTT
TRBV20-1	TRBJ2-7	many	.	CSARDIGQSYEQYF	TGCAGTGCTAGAGATATAGGGCAGTCCTACGAGCAGTACTTC
TRBV5-1	TRBJ2-1	.	.	CASSLGTDYQFF	TGCGCCAGCAGCTTGGGGACAGACTATCAGTTCTTC
TRBV11-2	TRBJ2-7	many	TRBD1	CASSLDRGTYEQYF	TGTGCCAGCAGCCTCGACAGGGGGACCTACGAGCAGTACTTC